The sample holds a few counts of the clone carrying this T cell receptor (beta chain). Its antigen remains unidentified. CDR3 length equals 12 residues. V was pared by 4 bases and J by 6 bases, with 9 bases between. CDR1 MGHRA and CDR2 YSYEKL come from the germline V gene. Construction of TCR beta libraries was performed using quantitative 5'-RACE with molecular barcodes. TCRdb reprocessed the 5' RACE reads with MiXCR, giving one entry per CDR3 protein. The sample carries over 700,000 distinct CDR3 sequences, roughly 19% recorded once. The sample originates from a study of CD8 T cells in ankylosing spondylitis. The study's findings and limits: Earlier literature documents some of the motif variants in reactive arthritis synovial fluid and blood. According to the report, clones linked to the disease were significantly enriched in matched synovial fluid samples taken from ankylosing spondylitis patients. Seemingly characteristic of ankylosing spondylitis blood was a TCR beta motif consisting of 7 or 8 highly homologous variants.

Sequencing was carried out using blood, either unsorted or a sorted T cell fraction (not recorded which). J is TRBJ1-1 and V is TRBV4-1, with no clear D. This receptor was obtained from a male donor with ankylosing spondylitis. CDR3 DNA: TGCGCCAGCAGCCTTAACGGGGCTGAAGCTTTCTTT. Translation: CASSLNGAEAFF.